This TCR beta chain is from a study of long-term antiretroviral therapy in people with HIV. Study-level background: Collection dates of the earliest samples fall about a decade before the 2015 immediate-ART recommendation. General observations from the study: Patients on ART gained diversity, which nonetheless stayed below transplant donor controls. When set beside controls, HIV repertoires had CDR3 length ranges that were narrower.

The table lists this clone with a count of one. Its specificity is not known. Researchers report immunoSEQ v3.0 was run at survey level. Sequenced by immunoSEQ multiplex PCR; TCRdb stores in-frame clones only, minus some. The sample has roughly 16,000 clones, approximately 79% seen once. The germline V gene has CDR1 SGHRS and CDR2 YFSETQ. The CDR3 covers 15 residues. J lost 0 bases, V lost 2 bases, and 2 bases had no gene match. At minimum, one pre-ART and two post-ART PBMC samples were obtained from each donor. The sequencing here drew on unsorted PBMCs, taken at the start of antiretroviral therapy. The sequence was obtained from a man aged 25 to 40 with HIV. J is TRBJ1-1 and V is TRBV5-1; 9 nucleotides align to TRBD1. CDR3 DNA sequence: TGCGCCAGCAGCTTCGGGACAGGGATGAACACTGAAGCTTTCTTT. Encoded protein: CASSFGTGMNTEAFF.